These 6 T cell receptor beta chains were sequenced from one sample in a study of T cell clusters in autoimmune cytopenias. One tube held mixed TRB-A and TRB-B primer pools for touch-down PCR. Using the multiplex PCR reads, TCRdb records one entry per CDR3 protein without DNA. The sample table includes 4,000 to 5,000 distinct CDR3 sequences. TRB was amplified from approximately 230 ng of peripheral blood genomic DNA per sample. Sequenced input: peripheral blood. The receptors stem from a human donor with an autoimmune cytopenia or autoimmune hepatitis (not recorded which).

The chain employs TRBV7-9 and TRBJ2-2; TCRdb outputs TRBD2, but without DNA this stays unchecked. The CDR3 runs to 17 residues. Germline V lookup: CDR1 SEHNR, CDR2 FQNEAQ (reference sequence). The CDR3 sequence: CASSFGTSGVNTGELFF.

This clonotype is identified as medium-sized from frequency. This chain joins TRBV7-2 and TRBJ2-1; lacking DNA, the TRBD1 call made by TCRdb goes unchecked. The length of the CDR3 is 15 residues. Germline V gene lookup returns CDR1 SGHTA and CDR2 FQGNSA. The CDR3 spells CASSFTGGAINEQFF.

By frequency, this clonotype is medium-sized. The rearrangement joins TRBV5-4 to TRBJ1-1; as DNA is missing, the TRBD1 call by TCRdb cannot be tested. The CDR3 is 14 amino acids. Looked up from germline, CDR1 is SGHNT and CDR2 is YYREEE (reference sequence). The chain's CDR3 is CASSLWTGGTEAFF.

Considering frequency, this clonotype is medium-sized. This chain uses TRBV29-1 with TRBJ2-2; as DNA is missing, the TRBD1 call by TCRdb cannot be tested. CDR1 and CDR2 from the germline V gene are SQVTM and ANQGSEA. The CDR3 is made up of 14 amino acids. This chain's CDR3 is CSVNQGTNTGELFF.

The V gene is TRBV20-1, the J gene TRBJ1-1; TCRdb gives TRBD1 as the D gene, but with no DNA this cannot be confirmed. The CDR3 length is 13 residues. In germline, CDR1 is DFQATT, CDR2 SNEGSKA (reference sequence). Here the CDR3 reads CKTGGNRNTEAFF.

Considering frequency, this clonotype is medium-sized. CDR3 sequence reads: CASSIAEDRDGYTF. The chain recombines TRBV19 with TRBJ1-2; the TCRdb D gene call, TRBD1, has no DNA to confirm it. The CDR3 is made up of 14 amino acids. Germline V gene data show CDR1 as LNHDA and CDR2 as SQIVND (reference sequence).